The 27 T cell receptor beta chains in this list originate from one sample, sequenced in a study of beta chain features in type 1 diabetes. Points from the study as a whole: For Type 1 diabetes patients, all four CD4+ subsets carried TCRB CDR3s that were moderately but significantly shorter.

Since all of the isolated RNA was reverse transcribed, expressed TCRB transcripts were what got sequenced. Sequenced by immunoSEQ multiplex PCR; TCRdb stores in-frame clones only, minus some. Among some 360,000 clones listed, over 9% were seen once. These TCRs are of unknown antigen specificity. The sequencing sample was made of central memory CD4+ T cells from blood. The source is a man aged 25-40 years with type 1 diabetes.

This chain joins TRBV6-5 and TRBJ2-7; D is ambiguous. Trimming left V 7 bases short and J 2 bases short, with 15 bases between. The CDR3 runs to 14 residues. Looked up from germline, CDR1 is MNHEY and CDR2 is SVGAGI. DNA for the CDR3: TGTGCCAGCATTCAAGTCCTGGGCCCCTACGAGCAGTACTTC. It is translated as CASIQVLGPYEQYF.

In this sample, this clone turned up many times. This chain uses TRBV5-1 with TRBJ1-1, with 9 bases that match TRBD1. The CDR3 covers 14 residues. Germline V lookup: CDR1 SGHRS, CDR2 YFSETQ. Germline trimming cut 0 bases from V and 4 bases from J; bases unmatched to any gene: 1. The CDR3 loop reads CASSLEGQGTEAFF. CDR3 nucleotides: TGCGCCAGCAGCTTGGAGGGACAGGGCACTGAAGCTTTCTTT.

The V call is TRBV5-1, the J call TRBJ2-2, with TRBD2 matching over 12 bases. This CDR3 is 17 amino acids long. With 2 bases clipped from V and 0 bases from J, the junction kept 2 bases outside the gene matches. CDR1 and CDR2 from the germline V gene are SGHRS and YFSETQ. The CDR3 here is CASSLGTSGPNTGELFF. DNA of the CDR3: TGCGCCAGCAGCTTAGGGACTAGCGGGCCGAACACCGGGGAGCTGTTTTTT. Full variable domain (rest looked up from reference TRBV5-1 and TRBJ2-2): KAGVTQTPRYLIKTRGQQVTLSCSPISGHRSVSWYQQTPGQGLQFLFEYFSETQRNKGNFPGRFSGRQFSNSRSEMNVSTLELGDSALYLCASSLGTSGPNTGELFFGEGSRLTVL.

This rearrangement joins TRBV5-4 to TRBJ2-3, with 7 bases identical to TRBD1. V gave up 5 bases and J gave up 1 base; unmatched junction bases: 10. From germline, CDR1 is SGHNT and CDR2 YYREEE (reference sequence). The CDR3 loop spans 16 amino acids. For the CDR3, the DNA is TGTGCCAGCAGTCCCGACAGGGAAAGGGGCACAGATACGCAGTATTTT. Amino acids: CASSPDRERGTDTQYF.

The V call is TRBV18, the J call TRBJ2-5; D is ambiguous. Germline V gene lookup returns CDR1 KGHSH and CDR2 LQKENI. Between the trimmed V and J ends, which lost 0 bases and 5 bases, there was a span of 13 bases. The CDR3 length is 15 residues. CDR3 nucleotides: TGTGCCAGCTCACCACCGGCCCTCCGCGCGGAGACCCAGTACTTC. Protein sequence: CASSPPALRAETQYF.

This clone is medium-sized (0.01 to 0.1%) within its sample. CDR3 bases: TGTGCCAGCAGCTTGGTTGGCGGGAGCACAGATACGCAGTATTTT. Translating it yields CASSLVGGSTDTQYF. The gene calls are TRBV5-6 and TRBJ2-3; tentatively, D is TRBD2 (5 bases). V gave up 0 bases and J gave up 0 bases, with 8 bases separating them. Per the germline V gene, CDR1 is SGHDT and CDR2 is YYEEEE. The CDR3 contains 15 residues.

V gene TRBV27 combines with J gene TRBJ2-3; 10 bases fit TRBD2. Germline CDR1 and CDR2: MNHEY and SMNVEV (reference sequence). V gave up 4 bases and J gave up 3 bases; unmatched junction bases: 7. This CDR3 is 16 amino acids long. The CDR3 region has the DNA TGTGCCAGCAGTTCCCTAGCGGGAGTGAGTACAGATACGCAGTATTTT. Amino acid sequence: CASSSLAGVSTDTQYF.

This clone was recorded a few times. This chain connects TRBV21-1 to TRBJ2-1; TRBD1, the table's D call, lacks a check against the DNA. TRBV21-1 is a listed pseudogene. The CDR3 has 14 amino acids. The CDR3 DNA reads TGTGCCAGCAGCACAGGGGGATTATACAATGAGCAGTTCTTC. Translated: CASSTGGLYNEQFF.

The chain couples TRBV5-1 to TRBJ2-3; 10 nucleotides match TRBD2. J was trimmed by 3 bases and V by 0 bases; bases with no gene match: 1. CDR3 length: 15 amino acids. Per germline, CDR1 SGHRS and CDR2 YFSETQ. The CDR3 region is CASSLELAGTDTQYF. The CDR3 region has the DNA TGCGCCAGCAGCTTGGAACTAGCGGGAACAGATACGCAGTATTTT.

This clone was seen a handful of times. The CDR3 here is CASSPWTALGTDTQYF. CDR3 DNA: TGTGCCAGCAGCCCCTGGACAGCCTTGGGCACAGATACGCAGTATTTT. The genes are TRBV7-8 and TRBJ2-3; D possibly corresponds to TRBD1 (6 bases). The germline gives CDR1 SGHVS, CDR2 FQNEAQ. V dropped 5 bases and J dropped 1 base, with 16 bases sitting between them. The length of the CDR3 is 16 residues.

V and J are TRBV6-5 and TRBJ1-5, with a tentative D call TRBD1 (6 bases). Trimming left V 0 bases short and J 5 bases short, with 11 bases between. The CDR3 consists of 15 residues. The germline V gene encodes CDR1 MNHEY and CDR2 SVGAGI. In DNA form, the CDR3 reads TGTGCCAGCAGTTACTCGGCGGGGGGCGATCAGCCCCAGCATTTT. It translates to CASSYSAGGDQPQHF.

V gene TRBV19 combines with J gene TRBJ2-5; 8 bases fit TRBD2. CDR1 LNHDA and CDR2 SQIVND come from the germline V gene (reference sequence). This CDR3 is built from 14 residues. With V trimmed by 6 bases and J by 5 bases, 8 bases remained unmatched. CDR3 amino acids: CASRPGGPRETQYF. In DNA, the CDR3 is TGTGCCAGTAGACCGGGAGGGCCGAGGGAGACCCAGTACTTC.

This chain connects TRBV5-5 to TRBJ2-1; weak D call: TRBD1 (5 bases). The CDR3 has 14 residues. Between the trimmed V and J ends, which lost 4 bases and 0 bases, there was a span of 8 bases. Germline CDR1 and CDR2: SGHKS and YYEKEE (reference sequence). CDR3 amino acids: CASSPTGSYNEQFF. The CDR3 DNA reads as TGTGCCAGCAGCCCAACAGGCTCCTACAATGAGCAGTTCTTC.

This clone has more than one count but fewer than ten. This sequence joins TRBV5-1 and TRBJ2-1; 8 bases fit TRBD1. The germline CDR1 and CDR2 sequences are SGHRS and YFSETQ. Losses at the gene ends were 4 bases for V and 0 bases for J; bases not matched to a gene: 6. The CDR3 extends over 16 amino acids. The CDR3 is CASSVNRGNSYNEQFF. The CDR3 DNA sequence: TGCGCCAGCAGCGTGAACAGGGGGAACTCCTACAATGAGCAGTTCTTC.

This clone has a count of ten or more. The chain carries TRBV23-1 and TRBJ2-1; 12 bases line up with TRBD1. TRBV23-1 is an ORF, and what it does is uncertain. V lost 3 bases, J lost 4 bases, and 10 bases stayed unmatched. This CDR3 comprises 18 residues. DNA for the CDR3: TGCGCCAGCAGTCACATTACCGGGACAGGGGGCGCATACAATGAGCAGTTCTTC. It yields the protein CASSHITGTGGAYNEQFF.

This clone was counted a few times. The chain joins TRBV6-5 to TRBJ2-5; no clear D. The V end was cut by 7 bases, the J end by 2 bases, with 8 bases between. The CDR3 is made up of 12 amino acids. Germline loops: CDR1 MNHEY, CDR2 SVGAGI. In nucleotides, the CDR3 is TGTGCCAGCACAGACATTCAAGAGACCCAGTACTTC. It is translated as CASTDIQETQYF.

This rearrangement joins TRBV6-5 to TRBJ2-7; the D gene is possibly TRBD1 (5 bases). This CDR3 has 13 residues. CDR1 is MNHEY and CDR2 is SVGAGI in the germline V gene. The V and J ends lost 2 bases and 7 bases respectively, with 12 bases between them. Written as DNA, the CDR3 is TGTGCCAGCAGTTACGGGGCAGGCCTGGAGCAGTACTTC. The encoded protein is CASSYGAGLEQYF.

This clone was seen a few times. This chain joins TRBV28 and TRBJ2-5, with 9 nucleotides matching TRBD1. Germline V CDR1 and CDR2: MDHEN, SYDVKM. The CDR3 totals 15 residues. J lost 11 bases, V lost 6 bases, and 16 bases had no gene match. The CDR3: CASRPPGQGRLKQYF. CDR3 sequence (DNA): TGTGCCAGCAGACCTCCGGGACAGGGCCGCCTTAAGCAGTACTTC.

V is TRBV19 and J is TRBJ2-7; D not certain. Germline values: CDR1 LNHDA, CDR2 SQIVND (reference sequence). The CDR3 is made up of 13 amino acids. Trimming shortened V by 3 bases and J by 2 bases, and 8 bases separated the two germline ends. Written as DNA, the CDR3 is TGTGCCAGTAGTATCCGGTATACCTACGAGCAGTACTTC. This translates into CASSIRYTYEQYF.

The chain employs TRBV20-1 and TRBJ2-7; D gene unclear. Trimming removed 6 bases from V and 4 bases from J, with 10 bases in between. The length of the CDR3 is 11 residues. The germline CDR1 and CDR2 sequences are DFQATT and SNEGSKA (reference sequence). CDR3 DNA sequence: TGCAGTGCGATGACTGGTTACGAGCAGTACTTC. Amino acid sequence: CSAMTGYEQYF.

V and J are TRBV5-1 and TRBJ2-7, with 8 bases that match TRBD2. This CDR3 has 15 residues. The V and J ends lost 4 bases and 7 bases, in that order; junction bases with no gene match: 13. The V gene's germline CDR1 is SGHRS and CDR2 YFSETQ. The CDR3 reads CASSPFGAGDGEQYF. The DNA for the CDR3 is TGCGCCAGCAGCCCATTCGGAGCGGGAGATGGGGAGCAGTACTTC.

V gene TRBV28 combines with J gene TRBJ2-7, with unresolved D. Germline CDR1 is MDHEN and CDR2 is SYDVKM. With 6 bases removed from V and 3 bases from J, the gap between germline ends came to 12 bases. The CDR3 spans 13 residues. The CDR3 spells CASRRNPGYEQYF. DNA for the CDR3: TGTGCCAGCAGACGCAACCCCGGCTACGAGCAGTACTTC.

This clone was recorded many times. The rearrangement links TRBV5-4 to TRBJ2-1; D ambiguous. This CDR3 comprises 14 residues. V was shortened by 0 bases and J by 4 bases, with 8 bases between the two germline ends. In germline, CDR1 is SGHNT, CDR2 YYREEE (reference sequence). Written as DNA, the CDR3 is TGTGCCAGCAGCTTGGACACCGGTTACAATGAGCAGTTCTTC. This translates into CASSLDTGYNEQFF.

The table lists this clone with a few counts. The chain employs TRBV7-9 and TRBJ2-4; D is unclear. Trimming took 5 bases from V and 10 from J, leaving 15 bases between them. CDR3 length: 13 amino acids. Germline V gene data show CDR1 as SEHNR and CDR2 as FQNEAQ (reference sequence). The CDR3 protein is CASSLGPDGIQYF. The CDR3 coding sequence is TGTGCCAGCAGCCTCGGACCGGACGGGATTCAGTACTTC.

CDR3 protein: CSDSQGFSEAFF. CDR3 nucleotide sequence: TGCAGCGATTCACAGGGGTTCAGTGAAGCTTTCTTT. The rearrangement links TRBV29-1 to TRBJ1-1, with 7 bases identical to TRBD1. The ends lost 7 bases at V and 7 bases at J; junction bases unmatched: 9. CDR1 SQVTM and CDR2 ANQGSEA come from the germline V gene. The CDR3 has 12 residues.

This clone was counted a few times. The chain combines TRBV30 with TRBJ1-2, with 7 bases aligning to TRBD1. Trimming at V came to 5 bases and at J to 1 base, leaving 10 bases not matched to a gene. Per germline, CDR1 GTSNPN and CDR2 SVGIG (reference sequence). The CDR3 has 15 amino acids. CDR3 loop: CAWYRGRTRNYGYTF. The CDR3 nucleotides are TGTGCCTGGTACAGGGGCCGGACTCGTAACTATGGCTACACCTTC. Variable domain in full (rest from reference TRBV30 and TRBJ1-2): SQTIHQWPATLVQPVGSPLSLECTVEGTSNPNLYWYRQAAGRGLQLLFYSVGIGQISSEVPQNLSASRPQDRQFILSSKKLLLSDSGFYLCAWYRGRTRNYGYTFGSGTRLTVV.

J is TRBJ2-7 and V is TRBV27; no reliable D call. The V and J ends lost 4 bases and 4 bases respectively, with 11 bases between them. In germline, CDR1 is MNHEY, CDR2 SMNVEV (reference sequence). This CDR3 comprises 13 residues. Here the CDR3 DNA reads TGTGCCAGCAGTTCCGGGCCGAGGTACGAGCAGTACTTC. Translation: CASSSGPRYEQYF.